This T cell receptor beta chain appears in the sequencing data of a study of T cell repertoires in cytomegalovirus infection. About the research overall: Researchers turned to recently identified HLA-C-restricted CMV epitopes as well as well-studied HLA-B-restricted ones. Public TCR beta signatures were indicative of both CMV infection and a matching HLA type. Broader study findings: CMV carriers with the relevant HLA were identified by cumulative public TCR beta family frequency. Predominance within the ex vivo response was attributable to HLA-C-restricted CMV-specific TCR beta clonotypes.

CDR3 length: 16 residues. Per germline, CDR1 SGHVS and CDR2 FNYEAQ. Germline trimming cut 5 bases from V and 3 bases from J; bases unmatched to any gene: 9. As for this clonotype: Its cognate antigen is unknown.

TCRdb passed the reads through MiXCR, listing each CDR3 protein once. The sample contains 700,000 to 950,000 distinct CDR3 sequences, around a third of which appear only once. The sequence was obtained from a human donor in good health (CMV status not recorded). Some clones in this sample may be carry-over from other donors' samples. The specimen was cultured CD8+ T cells from PBMCs, collected from culture after CMV antigen stimulation. The chain uses TRBV7-6 and TRBJ2-1; 8 bases are shared with TRBD1. The CDR3 reads CASSPRRGQVYNEQFF. In nucleotides, the CDR3 is TGTGCCAGCAGCCCCCGAAGGGGACAGGTCTACAATGAGCAGTTCTTC.